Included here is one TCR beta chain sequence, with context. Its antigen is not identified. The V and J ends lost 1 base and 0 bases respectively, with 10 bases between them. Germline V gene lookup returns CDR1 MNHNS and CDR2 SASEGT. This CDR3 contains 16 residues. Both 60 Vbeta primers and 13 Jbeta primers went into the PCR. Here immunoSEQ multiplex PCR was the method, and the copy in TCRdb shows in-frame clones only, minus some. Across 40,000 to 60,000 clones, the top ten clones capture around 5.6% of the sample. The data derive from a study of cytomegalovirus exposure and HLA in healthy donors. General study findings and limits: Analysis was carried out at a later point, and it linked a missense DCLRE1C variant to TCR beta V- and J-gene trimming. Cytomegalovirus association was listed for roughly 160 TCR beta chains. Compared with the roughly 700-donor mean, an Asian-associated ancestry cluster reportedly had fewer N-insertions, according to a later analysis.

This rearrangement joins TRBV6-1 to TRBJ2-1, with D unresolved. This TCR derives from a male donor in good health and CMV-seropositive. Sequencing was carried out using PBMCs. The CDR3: CASSEEIESSYNEQFF. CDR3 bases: TGTGCCAGCAGTGAAGAAATCGAGAGCTCCTACAATGAGCAGTTCTTC.